This passage covers 9 T cell receptor beta chains from one sample sequenced in a study of graft-versus-host responses after intestinal transplantation. Sequenced by immunoSEQ multiplex PCR; TCRdb stores in-frame clones only, minus some. The sample carries more than 12,000 clones, about two thirds recorded once. Both intraepithelial and lamina propria lymphocytes were released by processing graft tissue. The sequencing here drew on ileum tissue, taken 700 to 800 days after intestinal transplantation. The receptors were sampled from a human patient who received an intestinal transplant, so some T cells may come from the graft donor.

The rearrangement joins TRBV9 to TRBJ2-1, with a possible D match to TRBD2 (5 bases). CDR1 and CDR2 from the germline V gene are SGDLS and YYNGEE. This CDR3 is 16 amino acids long. The V end lost 4 bases, the J end lost 2 bases, and 16 bases lay between the germline ends. CDR3 sequence reads: CASSLLISGTYNEQFF. The CDR3 DNA sequence: TGTGCCAGCAGCCTCCTTATCTCGGGGACCTACAATGAGCAGTTCTTC.

This clone was detected only once. This chain's CDR3 is CASSEAISGGVVLATQYF. The DNA of the CDR3 is TGTGCCAGCAGTGAAGCGATATCAGGGGGTGTGGTATTGGCGACCCAGTACTTC. The chain has TRBV2 and TRBJ2-5; TRBD1 agrees at 7 bases. Per the germline V gene, CDR1 is SNHLY and CDR2 is FYNNEI. The CDR3 consists of 18 residues. V was pared by 0 bases and J by 7 bases, with 17 bases of the junction left unmatched.

The gene calls are TRBV6-6 and TRBJ1-2; 9 nucleotides match TRBD1. The germline gives CDR1 MNHNY, CDR2 SVGAGI (reference sequence). This CDR3 region has 15 residues. Unmatched junction bases numbered 10, after V lost 8 bases and J lost 3 bases. As DNA, the CDR3 is TGTGCCAGCGGGGCCCAGACAGGGGGAGACTATGGCTACACCTTC. The encoded protein is CASGAQTGGDYGYTF.

The chain recombines TRBV27 with TRBJ2-1; D uncertain. The V end was cut by 2 bases, the J end by 3 bases, with 5 bases between. Per germline, CDR1 MNHEY and CDR2 SMNVEV (reference sequence). The CDR3 length is 13 residues. As DNA, the CDR3 is TGTGCCAGCAGTTTAACCCTCTACAATGAGCAGTTCTTC. This codes for CASSLTLYNEQFF.

This sequence joins TRBV7-2 and TRBJ2-7, with D hard to call. The CDR3 sequence is 14 residues long. The V and J ends lost 2 bases and 3 bases respectively, with 11 bases between them. The germline V gene has CDR1 SGHTA and CDR2 FQGNSA. DNA of the CDR3: TGTGCCAGCAGCTTAATCCCGGAGAGCTACGAGCAGTACTTC. As protein: CASSLIPESYEQYF.

The chain carries TRBV14 and TRBJ2-1, with D perhaps TRBD2 (5 bases). There are 15 residues in the CDR3. Germline values: CDR1 SGHDN, CDR2 FVKESK. Trimming removed 4 bases from V and 6 bases from J, with 16 bases in between. Here the CDR3 DNA reads TGTGCCAGCAGCCGCCGGACCCCCGCGGGCAATGAGCAGTTCTTC. This codes for CASSRRTPAGNEQFF.

The rearrangement uses TRBV5-1 and TRBJ1-3; no reliable D call. V lost 4 bases and J 0 bases, leaving 8 bases between the germline ends. The CDR3 length is 14 residues. CDR1 is SGHRS, CDR2 YFSETQ, per germline. CDR3 sequence: CASSPPGSGNTIYF. CDR3 sequence (DNA): TGCGCCAGCAGCCCGCCCGGCTCTGGAAACACCATATATTTT. Looking up the rest from reference TRBV5-1 and TRBJ1-3 gives the full variable domain: KAGVTQTPRYLIKTRGQQVTLSCSPISGHRSVSWYQQTPGQGLQFLFEYFSETQRNKGNFPGRFSGRQFSNSRSEMNVSTLELGDSALYLCASSPPGSGNTIYFGEGSWLTVV.

This clone appeared a few times. The chain combines TRBV7-2 with TRBJ1-1; tentative D call: TRBD1 (6 bases). Trimming took 7 bases from V and 5 from J, leaving 20 bases between them. Germline values: CDR1 SGHTA, CDR2 FQGNSA. The CDR3 spans 15 residues. The CDR3 DNA reads as TGTGCCAGCACCGACTCTTGGGGGCTAAAGACTGAAGCTTTCTTT. It yields the protein CASTDSWGLKTEAFF.

This clone was counted only a few times. CDR3 sequence reads: CASKYRGGEQYF. CDR3 DNA: TGTGCCAGCAAATACAGGGGAGGCGAGCAGTACTTC. The V and J genes are TRBV6-1 and TRBJ2-7, with D perhaps matching TRBD1 (7 bases). Germline CDR1 MNHNS, CDR2 SASEGT. Trimming cost V 7 bases and J 6 bases, with 13 bases left between them. The CDR3 is 12 residues long.